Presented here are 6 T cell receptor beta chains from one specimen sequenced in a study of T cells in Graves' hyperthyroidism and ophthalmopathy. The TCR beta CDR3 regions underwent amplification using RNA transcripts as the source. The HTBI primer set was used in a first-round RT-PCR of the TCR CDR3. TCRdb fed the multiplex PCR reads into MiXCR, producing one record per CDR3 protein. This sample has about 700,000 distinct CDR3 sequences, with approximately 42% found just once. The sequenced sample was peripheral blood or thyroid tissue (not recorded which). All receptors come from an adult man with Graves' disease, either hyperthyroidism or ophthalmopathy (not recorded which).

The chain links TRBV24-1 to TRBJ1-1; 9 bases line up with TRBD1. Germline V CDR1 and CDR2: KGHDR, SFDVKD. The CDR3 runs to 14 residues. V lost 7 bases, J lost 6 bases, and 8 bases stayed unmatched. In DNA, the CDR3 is TGTGCCACCAGAGGGACAGGGAGGGACGCTGAAGCTTTCTTT. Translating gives CATRGTGRDAEAFF.

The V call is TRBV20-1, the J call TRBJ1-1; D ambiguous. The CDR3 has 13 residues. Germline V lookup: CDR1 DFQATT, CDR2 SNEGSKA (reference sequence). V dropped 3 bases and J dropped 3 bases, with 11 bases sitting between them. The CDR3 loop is CSARGISDTEAFF. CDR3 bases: TGCAGTGCTAGGGGGATATCGGACACTGAAGCTTTCTTT.

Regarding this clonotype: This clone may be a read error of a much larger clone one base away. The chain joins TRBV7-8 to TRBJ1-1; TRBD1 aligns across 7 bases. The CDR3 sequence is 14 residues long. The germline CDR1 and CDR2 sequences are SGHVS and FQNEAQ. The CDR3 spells CASSLQGGGTEALF. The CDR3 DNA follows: TGTGCCAGCAGCTTGCAGGGGGGAGGCACTGAAGCTCTCTTT.

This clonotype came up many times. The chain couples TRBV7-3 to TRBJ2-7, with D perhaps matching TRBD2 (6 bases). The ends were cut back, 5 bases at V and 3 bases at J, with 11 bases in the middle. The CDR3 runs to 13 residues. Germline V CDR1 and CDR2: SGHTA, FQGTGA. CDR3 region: CASSQARGYEQYF. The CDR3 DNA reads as TGTGCCAGCAGCCAAGCGCGGGGCTACGAGCAGTACTTC.

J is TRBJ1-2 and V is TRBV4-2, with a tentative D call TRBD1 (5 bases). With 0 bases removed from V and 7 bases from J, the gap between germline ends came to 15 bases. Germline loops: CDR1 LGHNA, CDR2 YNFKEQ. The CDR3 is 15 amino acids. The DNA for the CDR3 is TGTGCCAGCAGCCAAGATGCGCAGGGCCTCTCTGGCTACACCTTC. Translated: CASSQDAQGLSGYTF.

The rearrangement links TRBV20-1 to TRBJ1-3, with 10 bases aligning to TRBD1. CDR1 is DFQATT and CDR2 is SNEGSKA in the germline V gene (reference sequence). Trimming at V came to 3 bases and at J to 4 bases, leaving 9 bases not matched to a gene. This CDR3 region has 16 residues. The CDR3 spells CSASRDRGRGGNTIYF. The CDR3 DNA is TGCAGTGCTAGCCGGGACAGGGGAAGAGGGGGAAACACCATATATTTT.